This T cell receptor beta chain was identified in a study of T cell responses to AZD1222 COVID-19 vaccine. Second-dose intervals of approximately 4 or approximately 12 weeks were pooled. Germline lookup yields CDR1 SGHRS and CDR2 YFSETQ. Trimming stripped 2 bases from V and 8 bases from J, with 11 bases between. The length of the CDR3 is 13 residues. Only in-frame clones appear in the TCRdb table, and some are missing; sequencing was by immunoSEQ multiplex PCR. Of 200,000 or so clones listed, around 93% are singletons. Findings of the study overall: Spike-specific TCR breadth and depth grew following two AZD1222 doses. Unmutated variant regions reportedly attract nearly half of all spike-specific TCRs. After the peak T cell response, and only then, were repertoires sampled.

With respect to this clone: Its specificity is not known.

This receptor was obtained from an adult who received the AZD1222 COVID-19 vaccine. This specimen consisted of peripheral blood, obtained 28 days after the second AZD1222 dose. This rearrangement joins TRBV5-1 to TRBJ1-5; D unclear. DNA of the CDR3: TGCGCCAGCAGCTTAACGCGCGGGAAGCCCCAGCATTTT. Translation gives CASSLTRGKPQHF.